This T cell receptor beta chain is from a study of Ad26.COV2.S vaccination and SARS-CoV-2 variants. The overall study: The study gave Ad26.COV2.S intramuscularly, once or twice 56 days apart.

The repertoire was sequenced with immunoSEQ multiplex PCR; TCRdb's copy has only in-frame clones and lacks some. The sample has about 320,000 clones; over 80% are singletons. Indicated treatment: around 19 received Ad26.COV2.S at low or high dose, single or two shots; a few received placebo; per-sample allocation not given. Specimen acquisition occurred on day 63 following the initial vaccine or placebo injection. Recruitment in Boston yielded a donor of adult age, 18-55 years. Trimming pared 1 base from V and 7 bases from J, leaving 19 bases between. The CDR3 has 16 amino acids. The germline gives CDR1 MNHNS, CDR2 SASEGT. Study outcomes and limitations: Marked by substantial breadth, spike-specific CD8+ and CD4+ T cell responses were reportedly seen after vaccination. Estimates derived from TCR breadth and depth analyses may have underestimated total T cell responses.

About this clone: Its target is unknown.

The sequenced sample was peripheral blood, obtained in a trial of Ad26.COV2.S vaccine versus placebo. The J gene is TRBJ2-5, the V gene TRBV6-1; TRBD2 might be the D (7 bases). The source is a person between 18 and 65 years old who received the Ad26.COV2.S COVID-19 vaccine or a placebo. In nucleotides, the CDR3 is TGTGCCAGCAGTGAAGTGGGGGGGGGCACCTCTTGGACCCAGTACTTC. It yields the protein CASSEVGGGTSWTQYF.